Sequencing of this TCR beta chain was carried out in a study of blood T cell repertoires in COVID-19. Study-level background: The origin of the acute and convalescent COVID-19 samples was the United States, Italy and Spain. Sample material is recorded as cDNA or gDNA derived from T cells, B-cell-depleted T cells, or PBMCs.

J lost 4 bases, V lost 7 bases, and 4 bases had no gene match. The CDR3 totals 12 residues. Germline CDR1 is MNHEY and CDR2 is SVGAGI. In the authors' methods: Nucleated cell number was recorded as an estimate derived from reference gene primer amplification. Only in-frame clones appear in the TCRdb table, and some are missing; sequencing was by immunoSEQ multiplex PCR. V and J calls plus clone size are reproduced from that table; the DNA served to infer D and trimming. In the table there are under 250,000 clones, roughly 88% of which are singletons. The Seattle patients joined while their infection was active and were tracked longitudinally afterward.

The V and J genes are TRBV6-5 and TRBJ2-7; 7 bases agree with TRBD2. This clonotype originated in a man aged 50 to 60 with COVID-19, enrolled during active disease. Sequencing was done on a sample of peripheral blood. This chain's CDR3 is CASTRLAYEQYF. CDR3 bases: TGTGCCAGCACCAGACTAGCTTACGAGCAGTACTTC.